Below, 5 T cell receptor beta chains from the same sample are listed, as sequenced in a study of CD8 T cells in cerebrospinal fluid in Alzheimer's disease. No DNA is given; TCRdb re-called the 10x single-cell sequencing reads and lists each CDR3 protein once. The listing records around 1,100 distinct CDR3 sequences. Sequenced input: cerebrospinal fluid. The origin of the receptors is a human donor in good health.

This clonotype registers large by frequency. The V and J genes are TRBV28 and TRBJ1-2; TCRdb names TRBD1, which stays unverified in the absence of DNA. CDR1 MDHEN and CDR2 SYDVKM come from the germline V gene. This CDR3 has 12 residues. This CDR3 is CASGRQGYGYTF.

This clonotype ranks as medium-sized in terms of frequency. This chain connects TRBV5-4 to TRBJ1-2. Germline loops: CDR1 SGHNT, CDR2 YYREEE (reference sequence). CDR3 size: 15 residues. The CDR3 reads CASSLGRTVNYGYTF.

Considering frequency, this clonotype is medium-sized. The chain links TRBV15 to TRBJ2-7; without DNA, the TCRdb call of TRBD2 cannot be checked. The CDR3 is 16 residues long. Germline values: CDR1 LNHNV, CDR2 YYDKDF (reference sequence). This CDR3 reads CATSRGDGRLSYEQYF.

Its frequency marks this clonotype as medium-sized (0.01 to 0.1%). V gene TRBV9 combines with J gene TRBJ2-1; with no DNA, the TCRdb D assignment of TRBD1 cannot be verified. CDR3 length: 16 amino acids. Germline assignment: CDR1 SGDLS and CDR2 YYNGEE. The chain's CDR3 is CASSVLERGPNNEQFF.

By frequency, this clonotype is large (0.1 to 1%). The chain has TRBV7-3 and TRBJ1-6; TCRdb lists TRBD1, though no DNA is available to test this call. The germline V gene has CDR1 SGHTA and CDR2 FQGTGA. This CDR3 is built from 15 residues. The CDR3 reads CASSPSGALGSPLHF.